What follows is one TCR beta chain and its context. Its antigen is still unknown. No per-base quality is available; no much larger clone lies one base away. The record originates from a study of T cells in narcolepsy (dated by TCRdb to 2016 to 2018). About the study as a whole: Patients with narcolepsy type 1 or type 2 (NT1, NT2) were enrolled in the study together with healthy control donors. Autoreactive T cells targeting hypocretin neuron self-antigens (hypocretin, TRIB2) were sought in narcolepsy patients, and TCR Vbeta sequencing was used to track clonotypes in blood and CSF.

Broader findings and caveats from the paper: Plots comparing CSF and blood CD4+ T cell clonotypes from the same patient highlighted HCRT-specific and TRIB2-specific autoreactive clonotypes. Autoreactive clonotypes were reported to be detected serially in the blood of the same patients and of different patients, but not in the blood of healthy controls. Numbers of sequenced blood memory CD4+ clonotypes were comparable, averaging approximately 42,000 in patients and some 33,000 in controls. Some blood memory CD4+ repertoires from patients and controls contained no sequences matching autoreactive T cell clones.

Library preparation used the immunoSEQ multiplex PCR assay. Sourced from immuneACCESS, this table was stored by TCRdb with only in-frame sequences that have V and J called. A share of the clones is absent; for the studies checked, an unresolved V gene accounts for under half, and the remainder has no known explanation. In this sample the table shows about 21,000 clones, about 91% of which occur a single time. The top ten clones comprise roughly 0.99% of the sample. Reading the germline V gene (reference sequence) gives CDR1 SGHNT and CDR2 YYREEE. The CDR3 has 15 amino acids, counting the end cysteine and phenylalanine. The entry retains the CDR3 DNA only, 45 bases that are in frame from base 1. The junction carries 16 bases between V and J, which are trimmed by 6 bases and 0 bases respectively. For TCR Vbeta sequencing, memory CD4+ T cells were sorted ex vivo from the peripheral blood of both healthy controls and narcolepsy patients.

Material: CD45RA- memory CD4+ T cells from PBMCs. The meaning of the sample's cell subset or site label: memory T cells sorted ex vivo from peripheral blood. The chain couples TRBV5-4 to TRBJ2-7; TRBD2 is a weak D gene call, 5 bases matching. The TCR sequence derives from a human donor with narcolepsy. The CDR3 protein is CASTPGWESSYEQYF. The base sequence is TGTGCCAGCACCCCCGGGTGGGAGAGCTCCTACGAGCAGTACTTC.